This T cell receptor beta chain was profiled in a study of response to subunit inactivated influenza vaccine. General study findings and limits: New T cells are recruited in small numbers by each seasonal influenza vaccination, according to the authors' suggestion.

At least ten counts were recorded for this clonotype. Its antigen is unknown. Trimming left V 5 bases short and J 13 bases short, with 30 bases between. Germline V gives CDR1 SEHNR, CDR2 FQNEAQ (reference sequence). CDR3 size: 16 residues. Via MiXCR, TCRdb re-called the RT-PCR reads, giving one row per CDR3 protein. The sample lists around 480,000 distinct CDR3 sequences, more than 15% occurring once. The J gene is TRBJ2-7, the V gene TRBV7-9; possibly TRBD1 for D (6 bases). The sequenced sample was CD4+ T cells sorted from PBMCs, obtained roughly 24 months after vaccination. The receptor comes from a man aged 45 to 75 who received an inactivated influenza vaccine. The CDR3 sequence: CASSPGHGDRSTSIYF. CDR3 bases: TGTGCCAGCAGCCCGGGACACGGGGATCGGTCTACGAGCATTTACTTC.